This TCR beta chain derives from a study of T cells after yellow fever vaccination. Background on the study: Where fractions had low cell numbers, libraries were prepared from them with the SMART-Seq v4 Ultra Low Input RNA kit. Study observations and caveats: Once the booster was given, most primary-vaccination clones reappeared, at more than 95% for CD4 and 88% for CD8. FACS-sorted repertoires could contain abundant clonotypes contaminating from the bulk population.

Deletions cut 8 bases from V and 6 bases from J, with 14 bases between. Germline CDR1 is SGHDT and CDR2 is YYEEEE. This CDR3 contains 13 residues. Template switching with 5'RACE generated the TCR cDNA and added a universal primer site and UMIs. From the 5' RACE reads, TCRdb called clonotypes with MiXCR, one entry per CDR3 protein. This sample yields over a thousand distinct CDR3 sequences, of which around 9.9% are seen a single time; around 19% belongs to the top ten. The clonotype originates from a man between 18 and 29 years old who received the YFV17D yellow fever vaccine. V usage is TRBV5-6 and J usage is TRBJ2-2; no firm D call. The sequencing used CD8+ T cells binding an NS4B(214-222) dextramer, sorted from PBMCs, collected about 21 days after the first yellow fever vaccination. The CDR3 DNA follows: TGTGCCAGGAGCCCCGGGCGCCCCGGGGAGCTGTTTTTT. It specifies CARSPGRPGELFF.